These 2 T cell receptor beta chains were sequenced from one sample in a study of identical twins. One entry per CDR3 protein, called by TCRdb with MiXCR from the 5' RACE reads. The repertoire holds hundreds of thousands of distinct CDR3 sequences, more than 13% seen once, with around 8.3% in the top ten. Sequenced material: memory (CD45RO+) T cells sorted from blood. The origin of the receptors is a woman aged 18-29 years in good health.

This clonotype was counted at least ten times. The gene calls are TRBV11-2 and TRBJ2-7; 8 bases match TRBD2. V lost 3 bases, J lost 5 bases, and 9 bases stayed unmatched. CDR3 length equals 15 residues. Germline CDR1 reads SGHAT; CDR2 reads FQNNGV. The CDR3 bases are TGTGCCAGCAGCTTCGTAGACGGGAGGGACGACGAGCAGTACTTC. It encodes CASSFVDGRDDEQYF.

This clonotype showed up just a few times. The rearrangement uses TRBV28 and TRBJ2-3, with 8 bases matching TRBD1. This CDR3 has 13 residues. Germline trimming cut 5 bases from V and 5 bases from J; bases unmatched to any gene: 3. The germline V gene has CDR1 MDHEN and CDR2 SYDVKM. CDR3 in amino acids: CASSDRGGDTQYF. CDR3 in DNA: TGTGCCAGCAGTGACAGGGGAGGAGATACGCAGTATTTT. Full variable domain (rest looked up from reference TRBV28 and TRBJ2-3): DVKVTQSSRYLVKRTGEKVFLECVQDMDHENMFWYRQDPGLGLRLIYFSYDVKMKEKGDIPEGYSVSREKKERFSLILESASTNQTSMYLCASSDRGGDTQYFGPGTRLTVL.